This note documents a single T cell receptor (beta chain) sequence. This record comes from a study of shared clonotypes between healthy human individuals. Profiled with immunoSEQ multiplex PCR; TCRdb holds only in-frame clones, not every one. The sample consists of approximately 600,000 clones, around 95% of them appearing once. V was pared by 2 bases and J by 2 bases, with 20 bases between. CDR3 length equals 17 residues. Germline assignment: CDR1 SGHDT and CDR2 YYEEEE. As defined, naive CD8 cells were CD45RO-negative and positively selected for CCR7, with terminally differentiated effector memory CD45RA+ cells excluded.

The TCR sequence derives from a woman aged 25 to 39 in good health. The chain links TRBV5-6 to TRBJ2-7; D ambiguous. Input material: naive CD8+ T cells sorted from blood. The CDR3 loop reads CASSLGLLMSSTYEQYF. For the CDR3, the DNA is TGTGCCAGCAGCTTAGGCCTCCTCATGTCCAGCACCTACGAGCAGTACTTC.